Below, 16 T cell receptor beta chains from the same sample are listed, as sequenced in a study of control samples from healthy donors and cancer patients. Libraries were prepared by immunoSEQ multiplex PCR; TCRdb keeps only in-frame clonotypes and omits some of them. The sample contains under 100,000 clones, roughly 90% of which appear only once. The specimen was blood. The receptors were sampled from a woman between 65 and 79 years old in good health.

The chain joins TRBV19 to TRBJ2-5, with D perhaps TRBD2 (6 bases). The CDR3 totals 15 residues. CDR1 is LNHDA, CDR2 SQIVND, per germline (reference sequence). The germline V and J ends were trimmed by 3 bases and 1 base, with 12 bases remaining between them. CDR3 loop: CASSMRGNVQETQYF. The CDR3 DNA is TGTGCCAGTAGTATGCGGGGAAATGTCCAAGAGACCCAGTACTTC.

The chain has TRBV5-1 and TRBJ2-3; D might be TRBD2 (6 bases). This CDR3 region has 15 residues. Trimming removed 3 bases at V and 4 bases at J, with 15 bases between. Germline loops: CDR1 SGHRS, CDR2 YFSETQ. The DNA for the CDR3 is TGCGCCAGCAGCTATTACGGGGGTGCGGCAGATACGCAGTATTTT. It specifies CASSYYGGAADTQYF.

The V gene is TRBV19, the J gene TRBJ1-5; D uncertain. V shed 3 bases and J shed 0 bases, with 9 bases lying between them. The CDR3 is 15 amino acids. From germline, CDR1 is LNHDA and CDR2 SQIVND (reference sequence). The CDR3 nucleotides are TGTGCCAGTAGTATTTACAAGAATAGCAATCAGCCCCAGCATTTT. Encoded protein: CASSIYKNSNQPQHF.

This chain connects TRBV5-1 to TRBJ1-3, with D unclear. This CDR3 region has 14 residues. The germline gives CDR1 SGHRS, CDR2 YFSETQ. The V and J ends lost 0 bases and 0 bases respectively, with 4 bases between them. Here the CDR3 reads CASSLDLSGNTIYF. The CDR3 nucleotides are TGCGCCAGCAGCTTGGACCTCTCTGGAAACACCATATATTTT. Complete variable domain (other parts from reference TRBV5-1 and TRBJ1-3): KAGVTQTPRYLIKTRGQQVTLSCSPISGHRSVSWYQQTPGQGLQFLFEYFSETQRNKGNFPGRFSGRQFSNSRSEMNVSTLELGDSALYLCASSLDLSGNTIYFGEGSWLTVV.

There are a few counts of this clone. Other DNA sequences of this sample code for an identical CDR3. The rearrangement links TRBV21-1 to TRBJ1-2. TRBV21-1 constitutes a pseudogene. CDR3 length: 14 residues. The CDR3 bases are TGTGCCAGCAGCAAAGAGGAAGCCAACTATGGCTACACCTTC. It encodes CASSKEEANYGYTF.

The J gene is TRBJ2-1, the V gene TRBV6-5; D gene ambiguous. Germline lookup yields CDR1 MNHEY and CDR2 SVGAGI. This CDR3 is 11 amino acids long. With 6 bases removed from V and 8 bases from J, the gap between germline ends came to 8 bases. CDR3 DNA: TGTGCCAGCAGGTTGGGGTATGAGCAGTTCTTC. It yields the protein CASRLGYEQFF.

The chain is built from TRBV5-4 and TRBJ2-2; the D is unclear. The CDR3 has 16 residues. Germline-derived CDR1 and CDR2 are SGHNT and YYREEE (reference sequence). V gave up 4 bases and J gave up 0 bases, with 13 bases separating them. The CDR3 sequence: CASSPKQIANTGELFF. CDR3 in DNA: TGTGCCAGCAGCCCTAAACAAATCGCGAACACCGGGGAGCTGTTTTTT.

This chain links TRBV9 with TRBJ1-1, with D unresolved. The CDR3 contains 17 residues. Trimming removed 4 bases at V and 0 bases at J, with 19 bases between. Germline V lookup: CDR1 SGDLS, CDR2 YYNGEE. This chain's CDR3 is CASSPQQIGIMNTEAFF. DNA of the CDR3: TGTGCCAGCAGCCCCCAACAGATTGGGATCATGAACACTGAAGCTTTCTTT.

CDR3: CASSVSGNSYNEQFF. The CDR3 DNA is TGTGCCAGCAGCGTGAGCGGGAACTCCTACAATGAGCAGTTCTTC. The gene calls are TRBV6-5 and TRBJ2-1; 7 bases are shared with TRBD2. The V segment lost 6 bases and the J segment 0 bases; nucleotides outside the gene matches: 5. This CDR3 region has 15 residues. Germline CDR1 and CDR2: MNHEY and SVGAGI.

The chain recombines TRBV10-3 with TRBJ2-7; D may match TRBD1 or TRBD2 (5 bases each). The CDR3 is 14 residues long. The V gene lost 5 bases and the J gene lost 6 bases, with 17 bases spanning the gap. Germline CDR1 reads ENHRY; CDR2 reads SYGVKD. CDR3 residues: CAISQGTGPAEQYF. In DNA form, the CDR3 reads TGTGCCATCAGTCAAGGGACCGGCCCCGCCGAGCAGTACTTC.

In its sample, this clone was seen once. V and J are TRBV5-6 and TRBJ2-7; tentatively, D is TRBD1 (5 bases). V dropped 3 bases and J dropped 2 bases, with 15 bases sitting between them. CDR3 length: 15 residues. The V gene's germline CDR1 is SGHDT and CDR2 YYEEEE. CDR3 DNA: TGTGCCAGCAGCTCGGACATCCTAGGCACCTACGAGCAGTACTTC. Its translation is CASSSDILGTYEQYF.

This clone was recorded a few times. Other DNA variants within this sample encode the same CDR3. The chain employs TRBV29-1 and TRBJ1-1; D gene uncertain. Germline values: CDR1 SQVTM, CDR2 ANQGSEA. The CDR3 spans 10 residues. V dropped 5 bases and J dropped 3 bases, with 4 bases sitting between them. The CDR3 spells CSVRDTEAFF. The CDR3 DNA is TGCAGCGTTCGCGACACTGAAGCTTTCTTT.

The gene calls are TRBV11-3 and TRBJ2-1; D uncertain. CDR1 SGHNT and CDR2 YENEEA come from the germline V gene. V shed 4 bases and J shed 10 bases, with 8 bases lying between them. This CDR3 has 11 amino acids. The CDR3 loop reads CASSSGPEQFF. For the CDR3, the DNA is TGTGCCAGCAGCTCCGGACCCGAGCAGTTCTTC.

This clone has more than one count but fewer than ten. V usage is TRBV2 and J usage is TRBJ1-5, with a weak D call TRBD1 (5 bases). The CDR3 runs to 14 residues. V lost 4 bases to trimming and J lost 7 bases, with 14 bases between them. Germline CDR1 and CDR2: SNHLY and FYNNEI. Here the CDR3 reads CASSVEKGQQPQHF. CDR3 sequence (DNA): TGTGCCAGCAGTGTGGAAAAGGGGCAGCAGCCCCAGCATTTT. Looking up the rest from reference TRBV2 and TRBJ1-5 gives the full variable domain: EPEVTQTPSHQVTQMGQEVILRCVPISNHLYFYWYRQILGQKVEFLVSFYNNEISEKSEIFDDQFSVERPDGSNFTLKIRSTKLEDSAMYFCASSVEKGQQPQHFGDGTRLSIL.

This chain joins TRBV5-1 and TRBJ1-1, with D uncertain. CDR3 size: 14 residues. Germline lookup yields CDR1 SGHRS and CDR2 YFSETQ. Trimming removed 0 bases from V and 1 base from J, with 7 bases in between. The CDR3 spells CASSLDTRNTEAFF. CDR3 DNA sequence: TGCGCCAGCAGCTTGGACACACGGAACACTGAAGCTTTCTTT.

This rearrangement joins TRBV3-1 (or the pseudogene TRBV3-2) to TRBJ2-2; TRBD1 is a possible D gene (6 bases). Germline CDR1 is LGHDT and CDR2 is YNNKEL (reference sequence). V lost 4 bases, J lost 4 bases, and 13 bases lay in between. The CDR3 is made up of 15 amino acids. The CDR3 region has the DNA TGTGCCAGCAGCCCTCCCTTCAGGGGCACCGGGGAGCTGTTTTTT. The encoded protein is CASSPPFRGTGELFF.